This is a list of T cell receptor beta chains from one sample in a study of blood T cell repertoires in COVID-19. Some clones are missing from TCRdb's copy, which holds only in-frame ones; the method was immunoSEQ multiplex PCR. The sample has over 250,000 clones, 85% to 90% seen once. Sequences were obtained from PBMCs or T cells enriched from blood (not recorded which). All receptors come from a woman aged 60 to 75 in a cohort exposed to, infected with or recovered from COVID-19 (not recorded which). CDR3s include the opening cysteine and the closing phenylalanine or tryptophan. A D gene is named only where the DNA matches it firmly. Clone size is given for some rows only: seen once, a few or many times, or a class if the clone is expanded.

TRBJ2-7,TRBD2,TRBV13,few,CASSLRRGGGTSLREQYF,TGTGCCAGCAGCTTAAGACGTGGTGGTGGGACTAGTCTTCGCGAGCAGTACTTC
TRBJ2-3,NA,TRBV4-1,NA,CASSQAGGSTDTQYF,TGCGCCAGCAGCCAAGCAGGGGGGAGCACAGATACGCAGTATTTT
TRBJ1-5,TRBD1,TRBV2,NA,CASSNDRGWGQPQHF,TGTGCCAGCAGTAACGACAGGGGCTGGGGACAGCCCCAGCATTTT
TRBJ1-1,NA,TRBV6-1,NA,CASSERQGTEAFF,TGTGCCAGCAGTGAACGCCAGGGCACTGAAGCTTTCTTT
TRBJ2-3,TRBD2,TRBV6-5,NA,CASSYIGGRTDTQYF,TGTGCCAGCAGTTACATAGGCGGGAGAACAGATACGCAGTATTTT
TRBJ1-4,NA,TRBV5-5,NA,CASSFGSWRTNEKLFF,TGTGCCAGCAGCTTTGGATCCTGGCGGACTAATGAAAAACTGTTTTTT
TRBJ2-2,NA,TRBV28,NA,CAGMDSTGELFF,TGTGCCGGTATGGACAGCACCGGGGAGCTGTTTTTT
TRBJ1-5,NA,TRBV23-1,NA,CASSQSTPRIQPQHF,TGCGCCAGCAGTCAATCTACCCCCAGGATCCAGCCCCAGCATTTT
TRBJ2-7,TRBD2,TRBV6-5,NA,CASSYRIQIAGEQYF,TGTGCCAGCAGTTACAGGATCCAGATAGCGGGCGAGCAGTACTTC
TRBJ1-6,NA,TRBV19,once,CASTPGTNVYNSPLHF,TGTGCCAGTACTCCGGGAACGAATGTTTATAATTCACCCCTCCACTTT
TRBJ2-3,TRBD2,TRBV6-1,NA,CASSEQTGGSALMRAGVSQYF,TGTGCCAGCAGTGAACAAACCGGGGGGTCAGCCCTGATGCGGGCGGGAGTCTCTCAGTATTTT
TRBJ2-3,TRBD2,TRBV2,NA,CASRTSPSTDTQYF,TGTGCCAGTCGGACTAGCCCTAGCACAGATACGCAGTATTTT
TRBJ2-1,TRBD1,TRBV19,NA,CASSALLGGQGHNEQFF,TGTGCCAGTAGTGCCCTCCTTGGGGGACAGGGCCACAATGAGCAGTTCTTC
TRBJ2-4,TRBD2,TRBV9,NA,CASSVAGTRGGKNIQYF,TGTGCCAGCAGCGTAGCCGGGACTCGGGGGGGAAAAAACATTCAGTACTTC
TRBJ2-3,NA,TRBV18,NA,CASSPPIIPGAATDTQYF,TGTGCCAGCTCACCACCGATCATCCCGGGAGCGGCCACAGATACGCAGTATTTT
TRBJ2-5,TRBD2,TRBV7-2,NA,CASSLVPSGGETQYF,TGTGCCAGCAGCTTAGTGCCTAGCGGGGGAGAGACCCAGTACTTC
TRBJ1-2,NA,TRBV12-3/TRBV12-4,NA,CASSPGGGYTF,TGTGCCAGCAGTCCAGGAGGGGGCTACACCTTC
TRBJ1-6,NA,TRBV6-5,once,CASRRSGNSPLHF,TGTGCCAGCAGACGCTCAGGGAACTCACCCCTCCACTTT
TRBJ2-5,NA,TRBV13,NA,CASSPSTGERRQYF,TGTGCCAGCAGCCCCTCGACTGGAGAAAGGCGCCAGTACTTC
TRBJ1-1,TRBD1,TRBV5-4,once,CASRPDDRVEEAFF,TGTGCCAGCAGACCTGATGACAGGGTGGAAGAAGCTTTCTTT
TRBJ1-5,TRBD1,TRBV19,NA,CASSTTGVNQPQHF,TGTGCCAGTAGTACAACAGGGGTCAATCAGCCCCAGCATTTT
TRBJ2-7,NA,TRBV5-1,once,CASSLYYEQYF,TGCGCCAGCAGCCTTTACTACGAGCAGTACTTC
TRBJ2-3,NA,TRBV7-2,NA,CASRISAFTDTQYF,TGTGCCAGCAGGATTAGCGCTTTCACAGATACGCAGTATTTT
TRBJ1-3,NA,TRBV28,NA,CASSRPDSASGNTIYF,TGTGCCAGCAGCCGCCCGGACAGCGCCTCTGGAAACACCATATATTTT
TRBJ1-2,NA,TRBV10-3,NA,CAISDLGEGYTF,TGTGCCATCAGTGACTTGGGCGAAGGCTACACCTTC
TRBJ1-4,TRBD1,TRBV10-2,NA,CASSESGTGVEKLFF,TGCGCCAGCAGTGAGTCAGGGACAGGGGTCGAAAAACTGTTTTTT